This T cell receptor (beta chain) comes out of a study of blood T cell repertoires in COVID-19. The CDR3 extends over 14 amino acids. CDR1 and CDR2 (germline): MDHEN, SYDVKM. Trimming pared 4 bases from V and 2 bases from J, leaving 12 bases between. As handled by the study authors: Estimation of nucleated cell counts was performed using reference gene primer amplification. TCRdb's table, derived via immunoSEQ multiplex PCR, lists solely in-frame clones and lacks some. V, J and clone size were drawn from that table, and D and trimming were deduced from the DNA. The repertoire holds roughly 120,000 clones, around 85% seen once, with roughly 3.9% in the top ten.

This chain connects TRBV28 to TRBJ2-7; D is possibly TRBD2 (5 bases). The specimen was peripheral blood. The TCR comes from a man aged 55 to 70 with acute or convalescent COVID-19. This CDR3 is CASSSRRETYEQYF. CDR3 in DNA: TGTGCCAGCAGTTCCAGAAGGGAGACCTACGAGCAGTACTTC.